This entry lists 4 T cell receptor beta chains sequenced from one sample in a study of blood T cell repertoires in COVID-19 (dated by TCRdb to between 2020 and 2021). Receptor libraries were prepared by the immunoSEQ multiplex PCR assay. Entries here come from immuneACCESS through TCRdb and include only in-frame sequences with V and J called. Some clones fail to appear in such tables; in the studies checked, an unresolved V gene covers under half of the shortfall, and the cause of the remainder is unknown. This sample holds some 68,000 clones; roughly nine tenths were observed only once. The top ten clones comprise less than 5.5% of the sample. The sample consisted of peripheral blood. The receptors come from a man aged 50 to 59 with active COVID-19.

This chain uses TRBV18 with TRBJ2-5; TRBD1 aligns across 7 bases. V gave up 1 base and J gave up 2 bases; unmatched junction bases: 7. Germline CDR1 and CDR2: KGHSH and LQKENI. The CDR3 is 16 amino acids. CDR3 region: CASSPLSTGEQETQYF. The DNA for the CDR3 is TGTGCCAGCTCACCACTGAGTACAGGGGAACAAGAGACCCAGTACTTC.

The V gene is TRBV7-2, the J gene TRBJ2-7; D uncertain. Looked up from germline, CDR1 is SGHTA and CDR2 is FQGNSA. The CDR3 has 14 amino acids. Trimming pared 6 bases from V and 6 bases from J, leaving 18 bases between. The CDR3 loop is CASRTSAVFSEQYF. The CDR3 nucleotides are TGTGCCAGCAGAACCTCGGCGGTATTTAGCGAGCAGTACTTC.

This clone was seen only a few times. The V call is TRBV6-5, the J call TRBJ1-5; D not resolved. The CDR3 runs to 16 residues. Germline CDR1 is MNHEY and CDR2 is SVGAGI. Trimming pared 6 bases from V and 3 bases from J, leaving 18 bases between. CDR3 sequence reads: CASSYSLPGYNQPQHF. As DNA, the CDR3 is TGTGCCAGCAGCTACAGTCTACCGGGATACAATCAGCCCCAGCATTTT.

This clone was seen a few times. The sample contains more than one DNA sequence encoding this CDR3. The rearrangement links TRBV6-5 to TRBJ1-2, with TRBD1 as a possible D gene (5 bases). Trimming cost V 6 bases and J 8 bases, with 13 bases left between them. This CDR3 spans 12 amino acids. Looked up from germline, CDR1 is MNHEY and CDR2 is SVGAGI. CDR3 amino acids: CASSSGGDGYTF. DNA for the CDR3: TGTGCCAGCAGCTCGGGCGGGGACGGCTACACCTTC.